These 28 T cell receptor beta chains were sequenced from one sample in a study of cytomegalovirus exposure and HLA in healthy donors. Amplification used 60 Vbeta primers and 13 Jbeta primers. Data came from immunoSEQ multiplex PCR; TCRdb stores just in-frame clones and leaves some out. This sample has 150,000 to 200,000 clones, with around 68% found just once. The source material was PBMCs. The receptors come from a man aged 45-65 years in good health and CMV-seronegative.

The V gene is TRBV19, the J gene TRBJ2-4, with TRBD1 matching over 8 bases. The CDR3 length is 15 residues. CDR1 LNHDA and CDR2 SQIVND come from the germline V gene (reference sequence). The V segment lost 5 bases and the J segment 9 bases; nucleotides outside the gene matches: 12. CDR3 loop: CASSAHLAGGGIQYF. The CDR3 DNA reads TGTGCCAGTAGTGCACATCTGGCAGGGGGCGGCATTCAGTACTTC.

This chain connects TRBV7-6 to TRBJ2-1; D remains unclear. The CDR3 covers 13 residues. From germline, CDR1 is SGHVS and CDR2 FNYEAQ. The V end was cut by 5 bases, the J end by 4 bases, with 9 bases between. CDR3 sequence: CASSPSRYNEQFF. Here the CDR3 DNA reads TGTGCCAGCAGCCCTTCGCGTTACAATGAGCAGTTCTTC.

This clone was detected a few times. This sequence joins TRBV18 and TRBJ1-4; maybe TRBD1 (6 bases). CDR1 and CDR2 from the germline V gene are KGHSH and LQKENI. Trimming shortened V by 0 bases and J by 5 bases, and 10 bases separated the two germline ends. This CDR3 contains 15 residues. The CDR3 here is CASSPPWQGNEKLFF. In DNA form, the CDR3 reads TGTGCCAGCTCACCACCGTGGCAGGGGAATGAAAAACTGTTTTTT.

The chain recombines TRBV5-1 with TRBJ1-4; a weak D match, TRBD1 (5 bases). Germline CDR1 SGHRS, CDR2 YFSETQ. There are 14 residues in the CDR3. V lost 4 bases, J lost 8 bases, and 15 bases lay in between. The CDR3 loop is CASSDGASREKLFF. The CDR3, as DNA: TGCGCCAGCAGCGATGGGGCCTCGAGGGAAAAACTGTTTTTT.

V is TRBV28 and J is TRBJ1-5; no definite D call. The CDR3 spans 15 residues. V shed 5 bases and J shed 4 bases, with 15 bases lying between them. Germline CDR1 is MDHEN and CDR2 is SYDVKM. The CDR3 region has the DNA TGTGCCAGCAGTCCCCCCACGGGGTCTAATCAGCCCCAGCATTTT. Its protein product is CASSPPTGSNQPQHF. The whole variable domain, filled in from reference TRBV28 and TRBJ1-5, reads DVKVTQSSRYLVKRTGEKVFLECVQDMDHENMFWYRQDPGLGLRLIYFSYDVKMKEKGDIPEGYSVSREKKERFSLILESASTNQTSMYLCASSPPTGSNQPQHFGDGTRLSIL.

The chain has TRBV7-2 and TRBJ2-5; 9 bases line up with TRBD2. Germline trimming cut 1 base from V and 7 bases from J; bases unmatched to any gene: 10. Germline CDR1 SGHTA, CDR2 FQGNSA. The CDR3 is 16 residues long. CDR3 sequence reads: CASSLETSGGRVTQYF. CDR3 DNA: TGTGCCAGCAGCTTAGAAACCAGCGGGGGGCGGGTGACCCAGTACTTC. Full variable domain (outside the CDR3, taken from reference TRBV7-2 and TRBJ2-5): GAGVSQSPSNKVTEKGKDVELRCDPISGHTALYWYRQSLGQGLEFLIYFQGNSAPDKSGLPSDRFSAERTGGSVSTLTIQRTQQEDSAVYLCASSLETSGGRVTQYFGPGTRLLVL.

This clone was detected only a few times. This rearrangement joins TRBV18 to TRBJ2-5; 8 bases map to TRBD1. The V segment lost 2 bases and the J segment 2 bases; nucleotides outside the gene matches: 4. The CDR3 runs 15 residues. CDR1 and CDR2 from the germline V gene are KGHSH and LQKENI. CDR3 sequence (DNA): TGTGCCAGCTCACCAGCCACAGGGGGTCAAGAGACCCAGTACTTC. It encodes CASSPATGGQETQYF.

This clone came up a few times. In DNA form, the CDR3 reads TGCGCCAGCAGCCCCGCCGGGAGGCTAGGGCACGAGCAGTACTTC. Translation gives CASSPAGRLGHEQYF. The rearrangement uses TRBV5-1 and TRBJ2-7; 7 bases fit TRBD2. V trimming: 4 bases; J trimming: 5 bases; junction bases outside the gene matches: 12. CDR1 is SGHRS, CDR2 YFSETQ, per germline. The CDR3 runs 15 residues. Filled out from reference TRBV5-1 and TRBJ2-7, the complete variable domain reads KAGVTQTPRYLIKTRGQQVTLSCSPISGHRSVSWYQQTPGQGLQFLFEYFSETQRNKGNFPGRFSGRQFSNSRSEMNVSTLELGDSALYLCASSPAGRLGHEQYFGPGTRLTVT.

The rearrangement joins TRBV2 to TRBJ1-2; 7 bases line up with TRBD1. Losses at the gene ends were 7 bases for V and 4 bases for J; bases not matched to a gene: 9. From germline, CDR1 is SNHLY and CDR2 FYNNEI. The CDR3 length is 14 residues. The CDR3 nucleotides read TGTGCCAGCACCTATAACCGGGACAGCTATGGCTACACCTTC. Residues: CASTYNRDSYGYTF. The whole variable domain, filled in from reference TRBV2 and TRBJ1-2, reads EPEVTQTPSHQVTQMGQEVILRCVPISNHLYFYWYRQILGQKVEFLVSFYNNEISEKSEIFDDQFSVERPDGSNFTLKIRSTKLEDSAMYFCASTYNRDSYGYTFGSGTRLTVV.

The chain's CDR3 is CASSTGVRGNQPQHF. The CDR3 DNA sequence: TGCGCCAGCAGCACGGGGGTAAGGGGCAATCAGCCCCAGCATTTT. This chain links TRBV4-3 with TRBJ1-5, with D perhaps TRBD1 (5 bases). The CDR3 covers 15 residues. Deletions cut 5 bases from V and 2 bases from J, with 13 bases between. Germline assignment: CDR1 LGHNA and CDR2 YSLEER.

This clone was found a few times. This sequence joins TRBV6-6 and TRBJ2-7, with D perhaps matching TRBD1 (5 bases). Trimming took 6 bases from V and 2 from J, leaving 14 bases between them. The CDR3 is made up of 14 amino acids. Germline lookup yields CDR1 MNHNY and CDR2 SVGAGI (reference sequence). The CDR3 region has the DNA TGTGCCAGCAGCCCAACCCAGGGCCCCTACGAGCAGTACTTC. Translation: CASSPTQGPYEQYF.

The chain has TRBV6-1 and TRBJ2-1; 8 bases are shared with TRBD1. Germline CDR1 and CDR2: MNHNS and SASEGT. V gave up 8 bases and J gave up 2 bases; unmatched junction bases: 5. The CDR3 is 14 residues long. CDR3 protein: CASCQDRAYNEQFF. The CDR3 nucleotides are TGTGCCAGCTGTCAGGACAGGGCCTACAATGAGCAGTTCTTC.

This clone is medium-sized. CDR3 DNA: TGTGCCAGCAGCCTGGATATGGGACAGGGTACTCAAGAGACCCAGTACTTC. Its translation is CASSLDMGQGTQETQYF. The chain joins TRBV5-4 to TRBJ2-5, with 9 bases lining up with TRBD1. V trimming: 4 bases; J trimming: 2 bases; junction bases outside the gene matches: 12. Germline loops: CDR1 SGHNT, CDR2 YYREEE (reference sequence). CDR3 size: 17 residues.

The rearrangement links TRBV6-5 to TRBJ1-2, with a possible D match to TRBD1 (5 bases). Between the trimmed V and J ends, which lost 4 bases and 2 bases, there was a span of 17 bases. CDR1 is MNHEY and CDR2 is SVGAGI in the germline V gene. The CDR3 sequence is 16 residues long. In nucleotides, the CDR3 is TGTGCCAGCAGTTTCCAGCGACAGCTCTCAAACTATGGCTACACCTTC. It encodes CASSFQRQLSNYGYTF.

Only a few counts were recorded for this clone. The rearrangement joins TRBV21-1 to TRBJ1-5; TRBD1, the table's D call, lacks a check against the DNA. TRBV21-1 corresponds to a pseudogene. The length of the CDR3 is 16 residues. For the CDR3, the DNA is TGTGCCAGCAGCGCCTCCGGGACAGATAGCAATCAGCCCCAGCATTTT. It yields the protein CASSASGTDSNQPQHF.

This clone has only a few counts. The chain uses TRBV11-2 and TRBJ1-4, with 9 positions matching TRBD1. The CDR3 runs 16 residues. Germline lookup yields CDR1 SGHAT and CDR2 FQNNGV. Germline trimming cut 1 base from V and 4 bases from J; bases unmatched to any gene: 4. CDR3 in amino acids: CASSLGGQGINEKLFF. DNA for the CDR3: TGTGCCAGCAGCTTAGGCGGACAGGGGATTAATGAAAAACTGTTTTTT. Full variable domain (missing parts from reference TRBV11-2 and TRBJ1-4): EAGVAQSPRYKIIEKRQSVAFWCNPISGHATLYWYQQILGQGPKLLIQFQNNGVVDDSQLPKDRFSAERLKGVDSTLKIQPAKLEDSAVYLCASSLGGQGINEKLFFGSGTQLSVL.

The rearrangement links TRBV2 to TRBJ2-1; weak D call: TRBD2 (6 bases). Germline V gene data show CDR1 as SNHLY and CDR2 as FYNNEI. The CDR3 contains 13 residues. The V end was cut by 4 bases, the J end by 8 bases, with 12 bases between. CDR3 region: CASSVTGVDEQFF. In DNA form, the CDR3 reads TGTGCCAGCAGTGTCACGGGAGTCGATGAGCAGTTCTTC.

In this sample, this clone turned up a few times. This sequence joins TRBV6-4 and TRBJ2-3; 7 positions match TRBD2. From germline, CDR1 is MRHNA and CDR2 SNTAGT. After removal of 3 bases from V and 3 bases from J, the junction contained 3 bases not matched to a gene. The CDR3 has 14 amino acids. CDR3 sequence: CASSDTGGTDTQYF. CDR3 bases: TGTGCCAGCAGTGATACCGGGGGGACAGATACGCAGTATTTT.

The chain carries TRBV5-4 and TRBJ1-4; D possibly corresponds to TRBD1 (6 bases). The germline V and J ends were trimmed by 0 bases and 10 bases, with 16 bases remaining between them. The CDR3 runs 15 residues. The germline V gene has CDR1 SGHNT and CDR2 YYREEE (reference sequence). The CDR3 bases are TGTGCCAGCAGCTTGGCCGGGACAAGTCCACCAAAACTGTTTTTT. Translation: CASSLAGTSPPKLFF.

V usage is TRBV6-5 and J usage is TRBJ1-4, with D possibly matching TRBD1 (5 bases). This CDR3 spans 15 amino acids. The germline V gene encodes CDR1 MNHEY and CDR2 SVGAGI. The V gene lost 6 bases and the J gene lost 5 bases, with 16 bases spanning the gap. The CDR3 coding sequence is TGTGCCAGCAGCTTATTTCGACGGACAAATGAAAAACTGTTTTTT. It translates to CASSLFRRTNEKLFF.

This clone has just one count. This sequence joins TRBV28 and TRBJ1-4; D remains unclear. The CDR3 spans 13 residues. Trimming pared 3 bases from V and 10 bases from J, leaving 12 bases between. Germline loops: CDR1 MDHEN, CDR2 SYDVKM. The CDR3 is CASSLREGGKLFF. The CDR3 region has the DNA TGTGCCAGCAGTTTGAGGGAAGGAGGAAAACTGTTTTTT.

The V and J genes are TRBV7-9 and TRBJ2-1; 8 positions match TRBD2. V shed 2 bases, J shed 7 bases, and the junction held 16 bases outside the gene matches. Germline CDR1 is SEHNR and CDR2 is FQNEAQ (reference sequence). This CDR3 is built from 18 residues. CDR3 nucleotide sequence: TGTGCCAGCAGCTTAAGGTCCGGGGGAAGCGGGGGAGGAAATGAGCAGTTCTTC. Its protein product is CASSLRSGGSGGGNEQFF.

This clone was found once. The chain links TRBV29-1 to TRBJ2-7, with TRBD1 as a possible D gene (6 bases). V was cut by 7 bases and J by 2 bases, with 12 bases left in between. This CDR3 has 12 residues. Germline CDR1 reads SQVTM; CDR2 reads ANQGSEA. In DNA form, the CDR3 reads TGCAGCGCCCAACAGGGTACCTACGAGCAGTACTTC. It translates to CSAQQGTYEQYF.

The chain combines TRBV10-1 with TRBJ2-5; D unresolved. CDR3 length: 14 amino acids. Germline CDR1 and CDR2: WNHNN and SYGVQD (reference sequence). V lost 1 base to trimming and J lost 4 bases, with 10 bases between them. The CDR3 region has the DNA TGCGCCAGCAGTGAGTGGAAGCCAGGAGAGACCCAGTACTTC. It specifies CASSEWKPGETQYF.

CDR3 region: CASSPGLAGASSYNEQFF. CDR3 nucleotide sequence: TGTGCCAGCTCACCCGGACTAGCGGGGGCCAGCTCCTACAATGAGCAGTTCTTC. V gene TRBV18 combines with J gene TRBJ2-1, with 13 bases aligning to TRBD2. CDR3 length: 18 amino acids. The V segment lost 3 bases and the J segment 0 bases; nucleotides outside the gene matches: 5. Looked up from germline, CDR1 is KGHSH and CDR2 is LQKENI.

The chain has TRBV5-4 and TRBJ2-1; D is possibly TRBD1 (5 bases). This CDR3 is 16 amino acids long. Germline CDR1 and CDR2: SGHNT and YYREEE (reference sequence). Trimming stripped 5 bases from V and 0 bases from J, with 15 bases between. The CDR3: CASSSSTDVSYNEQFF. The CDR3 DNA follows: TGTGCCAGCAGTTCCTCGACAGACGTCTCCTACAATGAGCAGTTCTTC. The full variable domain, in which reference TRBV5-4 and TRBJ2-1 provide the parts outside the CDR3, is ETGVTQSPTHLIKTRGQQVTLRCSSQSGHNTVSWYQQALGQGPQFIFQYYREEENGRGNFPPRFSGLQFPNYSSELNVNALELDDSALYLCASSSSTDVSYNEQFFGPGTRLTVL.

The chain carries TRBV28 and TRBJ1-2, with 7 bases identical to TRBD1. The CDR3 covers 12 residues. Germline CDR1 is MDHEN and CDR2 is SYDVKM. V trimming: 6 bases; J trimming: 9 bases; junction bases outside the gene matches: 7. The CDR3 region is CASRVRGASYTF. DNA for the CDR3: TGTGCCAGCAGAGTCAGGGGGGCGAGCTACACCTTC.

The V call is TRBV6-6, the J call TRBJ1-5; D gene uncertain. This CDR3 is 15 amino acids long. Germline CDR1 reads MNHNY; CDR2 reads SVGAGI (reference sequence). Trimming removed 3 bases at V and 6 bases at J, with 15 bases between. The DNA for the CDR3 is TGTGCCAGCAGTTATGAAGGACTGTCGGCTCAGCCCCAGCATTTT. Translated: CASSYEGLSAQPQHF.